These T cell receptor beta chains were read from a single sample in a study of blood T cell repertoires in COVID-19. Sequencing was performed with immunoSEQ multiplex PCR; in TCRdb, only in-frame clones are kept and a portion is missing. Among under 450,000 clones listed, around 87% were seen once. Sample: PBMCs or T cells enriched from blood (not recorded which). These receptors came from a man aged 30-40 years who had recovered from COVID-19. CDR3s leave out the opening cysteine and the closing phenylalanine or tryptophan. Fields, in order: CDR3 length, D gene, V gene, CDR3 protein. A D gene is named only where the DNA matches it firmly.

9 | . | TRBV30 | AFQPGYGYT
12 | . | TRBV19 | ASSVTGAGNTIY
14 | TRBD2 | TRBV19 | ASRRAGLAGEETQY
10 | . | TRBV2 | ASRVEAGGYT
14 | TRBD2 | TRBV7-2 | ASSFPGTTYQETQY
10 | . | TRBV10-1 | ASSAGRTEAF
12 | . | TRBV19 | ASSNSVSNQPQH
12 | . | TRBV7-9 | ASSLSGSGNTIY
15 | . | TRBV27 | ASSPRGFGGRYYGYT
13 | TRBD1 | TRBV19 | ASSTTGAIGNTIY
15 | TRBD1 | TRBV7-9 | ASSQTADRGFTYEQY
14 | . | TRBV5-4 | ATLRSTGLSTDTQY
13 | TRBD2 | TRBV4-1 | ASSQTSGNYNEQF
12 | . | TRBV30 | AWSVLGGGQPQH
10 | . | TRBV28 | ASSPLPYGYT